This T cell receptor beta chain was obtained from a study of T cells of healthy individuals. Only a few counts were recorded for this clonotype. TCRdb re-derived calls from the 5' RACE reads in MiXCR, one entry per CDR3 protein. The sample contains 63,000 or so distinct CDR3 sequences, around 15% of which appear only once. This sequence originates from a human donor in good health.

CDR3: CASSQAPGLLRPWGIQYF. Written as DNA, the CDR3 is TGCGCCAGCAGCCAAGCGCCGGGCCTTCTTCGACCCTGGGGCATTCAGTACTTC. The chain has TRBV4-1 and TRBJ2-4; D not resolved. From germline, CDR1 is MGHRA and CDR2 YSYEKL. The CDR3 has 18 amino acids. The V and J ends lost 1 base and 9 bases respectively, with 25 bases between them.